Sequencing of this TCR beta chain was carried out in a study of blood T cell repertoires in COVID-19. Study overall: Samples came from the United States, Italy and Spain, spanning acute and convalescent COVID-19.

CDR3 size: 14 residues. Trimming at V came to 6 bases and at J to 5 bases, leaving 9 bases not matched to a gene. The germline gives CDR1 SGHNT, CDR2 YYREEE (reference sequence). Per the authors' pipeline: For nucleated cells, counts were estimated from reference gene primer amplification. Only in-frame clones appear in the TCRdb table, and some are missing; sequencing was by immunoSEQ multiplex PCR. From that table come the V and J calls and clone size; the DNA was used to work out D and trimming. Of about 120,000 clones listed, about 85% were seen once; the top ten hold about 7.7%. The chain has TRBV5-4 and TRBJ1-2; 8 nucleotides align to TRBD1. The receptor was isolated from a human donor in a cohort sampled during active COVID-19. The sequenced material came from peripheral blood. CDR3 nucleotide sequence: TGTGCCAGCACTTCGGACAGGGTATATTATGGCTACACCTTC. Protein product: CASTSDRVYYGYTF.